Listed here is a single TCR beta chain. As yet, its antigen is unknown. Using the 5' RACE reads, TCRdb records one entry per CDR3 protein without DNA. Its listing shows about 15,000 distinct CDR3 sequences. This record comes from a study of T cells expressing NK-cell markers. The overall study: The TCR beta repertoires originated in sorted CD3+CD56+NKG2C+, CD3+CD56+NKG2C- and CD3+CD56-NKG2C+ T cells. Eight donors were sequenced, of whom seven were HCMV-seropositive, while the remaining one was HCMV-seronegative. Overall study results and limits: NKG2C+ dominant clonotypes from 6 or 7 donors made up about 1.0-7.5% of CD8+ T cells.

Germline loops: CDR1 SGHTA, CDR2 FQGNSA. The CDR3 runs 14 residues. This sequence was found in a man aged 18-75 years in good health. The genes are TRBV7-2 and TRBJ2-2; TCRdb calls TRBD1, which cannot be checked without DNA. The sample consisted of blood T cells: a sorted CD56 or NKG2C T cell subset, CD4+ or CD8+ T cells, or bulk PBMC T cells (not recorded which). The chain's CDR3 is CASSSPTGSRELFF.